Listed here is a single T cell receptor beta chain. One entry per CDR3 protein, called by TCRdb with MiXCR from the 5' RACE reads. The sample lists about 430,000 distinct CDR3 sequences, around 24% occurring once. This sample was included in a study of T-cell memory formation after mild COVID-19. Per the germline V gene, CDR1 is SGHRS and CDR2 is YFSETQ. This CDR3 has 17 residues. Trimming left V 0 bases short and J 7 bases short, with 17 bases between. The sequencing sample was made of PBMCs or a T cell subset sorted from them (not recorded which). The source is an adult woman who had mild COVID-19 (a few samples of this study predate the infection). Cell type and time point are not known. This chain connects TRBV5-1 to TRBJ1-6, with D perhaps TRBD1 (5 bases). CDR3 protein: CASSLADRRTWNSPLHF. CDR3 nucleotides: TGCGCCAGCAGCTTGGCTGACAGAAGGACGTGGAATTCACCCCTCCACTTT.